A single sample is the source of the 13 T cell receptor beta chains below, sequenced in a study of blood T cell repertoires in COVID-19. Profiling relied on immunoSEQ multiplex PCR, and the TCRdb table lists in-frame clones only, not all of them. Of 250,000 to 350,000 clones in the sample, over 80% were seen once. The source material was peripheral blood. All receptors derive from a woman aged 45 to 65 with active or convalescent COVID-19.

CDR3 nucleotides: TGTGCCAGCAGCCCCTCGACTCATGATGAGCAGTTCTTC. This gives the protein CASSPSTHDEQFF. The J gene is TRBJ2-1, the V gene TRBV7-2; no clear D gene. V was trimmed by 5 bases and J by 8 bases, leaving 13 bases between them. The germline gives CDR1 SGHTA, CDR2 FQGNSA. The CDR3 consists of 13 residues. The full variable domain, in which reference TRBV7-2 and TRBJ2-1 provide the parts outside the CDR3, is GAGVSQSPSNKVTEKGKDVELRCDPISGHTALYWYRQSLGQGLEFLIYFQGNSAPDKSGLPSDRFSAERTGGSVSTLTIQRTQQEDSAVYLCASSPSTHDEQFFGPGTRLTVL.

The chain recombines TRBV5-1 with TRBJ1-1; no reliable D call. The V gene's germline CDR1 is SGHRS and CDR2 YFSETQ. The CDR3 is made up of 14 amino acids. V shed 0 bases and J shed 5 bases, with 11 bases lying between them. The CDR3 loop is CASSLGGGGTEAFF. In DNA form, the CDR3 reads TGCGCCAGCAGCTTGGGTGGCGGAGGGACTGAAGCTTTCTTT.

The chain combines TRBV6-1 with TRBJ2-7; TRBD2 is a possible D gene (6 bases). This CDR3 is 15 amino acids long. Looked up from germline, CDR1 is MNHNS and CDR2 is SASEGT. Trimming removed 3 bases at V and 0 bases at J, with 12 bases between. The CDR3 DNA is TGTGCCAGCAGTGATTGGGGGGAGAGCTCCTACGAGCAGTACTTC. It yields the protein CASSDWGESSYEQYF.

The gene calls are TRBV9 and TRBJ2-2; D call uncertain. The CDR3 spans 12 residues. The V gene lost 2 bases and the J gene lost 6 bases, with 5 bases spanning the gap. Germline CDR1 is SGDLS and CDR2 is YYNGEE. CDR3 residues: CASSVLAGELFF. CDR3 nucleotides: TGTGCCAGCAGCGTGCTAGCCGGGGAGCTGTTTTTT.

The chain couples TRBV19 to TRBJ2-7, with D maybe TRBD2 (6 bases). The germline V and J ends were trimmed by 3 bases and 7 bases, with 13 bases remaining between them. This CDR3 contains 13 residues. Per the germline V gene, CDR1 is LNHDA and CDR2 is SQIVND (reference sequence). In DNA, the CDR3 is TGTGCCAGTAGTATGGGGCTAGCGTGGGAGCAGTACTTC. Translated: CASSMGLAWEQYF.

This clone was seen many times. The gene calls are TRBV14 and TRBJ1-3; weak D call: TRBD1 (6 bases). The V gene lost 4 bases and the J gene lost 0 bases, with 22 bases spanning the gap. The CDR3 has 19 residues. Germline lookup yields CDR1 SGHDN and CDR2 FVKESK. In nucleotides, the CDR3 is TGTGCCAGCAGCCTCTTGCCCCGGACAGTTATTCGCTCTGGAAACACCATATATTTT. Its protein product is CASSLLPRTVIRSGNTIYF.

V and J are TRBV5-1 and TRBJ2-3, with unresolved D. The germline gives CDR1 SGHRS, CDR2 YFSETQ. The length of the CDR3 is 14 residues. Deletions cut 6 bases from V and 0 bases from J, with 11 bases between. In nucleotides, the CDR3 is TGCGCCAGCAAAGAGGTTACTAGCACAGATACGCAGTATTTT. This codes for CASKEVTSTDTQYF.

This clone was seen a few times. The chain is built from TRBV4-1 and TRBJ1-1; TRBD1 matches 8 bases. The CDR3 consists of 15 residues. Looked up from germline, CDR1 is MGHRA and CDR2 is YSYEKL. Trimming at V came to 6 bases and at J to 5 bases, leaving 11 bases not matched to a gene. The CDR3 sequence: CASRRVRGRDTEAFF. The CDR3 nucleotides read TGCGCCAGCAGGCGAGTCAGGGGGCGCGATACTGAAGCTTTCTTT.

A few counts support this clone. The chain links TRBV27 to TRBJ1-5; 10 positions match TRBD1. Trimming cost V 6 bases and J 5 bases; bases outside gene matches: 4. Germline V gene lookup returns CDR1 MNHEY and CDR2 SMNVEV (reference sequence). The CDR3 has 14 amino acids. In DNA, the CDR3 is TGTGCCAGCAGCCGGGACAGGGGATATCAGCCCCAGCATTTT. This gives the protein CASSRDRGYQPQHF.

This chain connects TRBV28 to TRBJ1-5, with 8 bases lining up with TRBD1. This CDR3 is 13 amino acids long. V was clipped by 6 bases and J by 9 bases; unmatched bases: 7. Germline V gene sequence: CDR1 MDHEN, CDR2 SYDVKM. As DNA, the CDR3 is TGTGCCAGCAGCACAGGGGGTATCGGGCCCCAGCATTTT. This encodes CASSTGGIGPQHF.

The gene calls are TRBV7-8 and TRBJ1-1; 7 bases agree with TRBD1. CDR3 length equals 13 residues. Losses at the gene ends were 2 bases for V and 8 bases for J; bases not matched to a gene: 5. Germline-derived CDR1 and CDR2 are SGHVS and FQNEAQ. CDR3 amino acids: CASSLTDRAEAFF. CDR3 DNA sequence: TGTGCCAGCAGCTTAACCGACAGGGCAGAAGCTTTCTTT.

V and J are TRBV9 and TRBJ2-1; D gene ambiguous. The germline V gene encodes CDR1 SGDLS and CDR2 YYNGEE. Trimming left V 0 bases short and J 6 bases short, with 7 bases between. This CDR3 has 13 amino acids. As DNA, the CDR3 is TGTGCCAGCAGCGTAGCCAATTTCAATGAGCAGTTCTTC. Its protein is CASSVANFNEQFF.

The V and J genes are TRBV10-3 and TRBJ1-1, with a tentative D call TRBD1 (6 bases). Germline CDR1 reads ENHRY; CDR2 reads SYGVKD. The CDR3 runs to 13 residues. The V end was cut by 6 bases, the J end by 2 bases, with 10 bases between. The CDR3 region has the DNA TGTGCCATCAGAGCGGGACACAACACTGAAGCTTTCTTT. This codes for CAIRAGHNTEAFF.